This T cell receptor (beta chain) was recovered during a study of T cells in Graves' hyperthyroidism and ophthalmopathy. Germline trimming cut 4 bases from V and 0 bases from J; bases unmatched to any gene: 6. The length of the CDR3 is 16 residues. Germline V CDR1 and CDR2: SNHLY, FYNNEI. The source material, RNA transcripts, was used to amplify TCR beta CDR3 regions. Carried out on the TCR CDR3, a first-round RT-PCR used the HTBI primer set. TCRdb re-derived calls from the multiplex PCR reads in MiXCR, one entry per CDR3 protein. The sample has 300,000 to 450,000 distinct CDR3 sequences, 13% seen once. Clinicians diagnosed patients from clinical symptoms, serum thyroxine and TRAb, thyroid ultrasound and orbital computed tomography. This clonotype has ten or more counts.

The chain employs TRBV2 and TRBJ1-5; TRBD1 matches 7 bases. This TCR derives from a man younger than 40 with Graves' hyperthyroidism that later progressed to Graves' ophthalmopathy. The sequenced material came from blood. CDR3: CASSGYRGLSNQPQHF. The CDR3 coding sequence is TGTGCCAGCAGTGGATACAGGGGTCTTAGCAATCAGCCCCAGCATTTT.